This T cell receptor beta chain was recovered during a study of Graves' ophthalmopathy and Graves' hyperthyroidism. Findings and caveats of the study: Both a roughly 70% sensitivity and a roughly 75% specificity characterized the model's predictions of ophthalmopathy progression. Blood shared most expanded thyroid clonotypes above 0.001 frequency.

This clonotype appeared many times. Its antigen is unknown. Clinicians made diagnoses from clinical symptoms, serum thyroxine, TRAb, thyroid ultrasound and orbital computed tomography. RNA transcripts served as template for amplifying TCR beta CDR3 sequences. In the first round, RT-PCR was carried out with HTBI primers, and a multiplex PCR formed the second round. TCRdb re-called the multiplex PCR reads with MiXCR, one entry per CDR3 protein. The repertoire holds roughly 480,000 distinct CDR3 sequences, with about an eighth as singletons. Germline CDR1 is MNHEY and CDR2 is SVGAGI. V was pared by 7 bases and J by 4 bases, with 7 bases between. The length of the CDR3 is 12 residues.

The chain joins TRBV6-5 to TRBJ2-2; D is unresolved. The sample taken for sequencing was blood. This clonotype was sampled from a woman in her thirties with Graves' ophthalmopathy. The CDR3 protein is CASKGVTGELFF. CDR3 bases: TGTGCCAGCAAAGGAGTCACCGGGGAGCTGTTTTTT.